What follows are 10 T cell receptor beta chains derived from one specimen sequenced in a study of neurological immune-mediated disorders. TCRdb reanalysed the 5' RACE reads using MiXCR and keeps one entry per CDR3 protein. Among tens of thousands of distinct CDR3 sequences listed, under 4.5% were seen once. The sample taken for sequencing was PBMCs. The receptors were gathered from a woman aged 50 to 65 with multiple sclerosis.

In its sample, this clonotype was seen many times. The chain recombines TRBV7-3 with TRBJ2-7; D call uncertain. The germline CDR1 and CDR2 sequences are SGHTA and FQGTGA. Trimming cost V 4 bases and J 3 bases, with 10 bases left between them. CDR3 length: 13 residues. Here the CDR3 reads CASSSGPGYEQYF. In DNA, the CDR3 is TGTGCCAGCAGCTCCGGGCCGGGCTACGAGCAGTACTTC.

This clonotype has a count of ten or more. The CDR3 loop reads CASSTRQGFGGELFF. The CDR3 DNA reads TGCGCCAGCAGCACGAGACAGGGCTTCGGCGGGGAGCTGTTTTTT. The rearrangement uses TRBV5-1 and TRBJ2-2, with 7 bases aligning to TRBD1. CDR3 size: 15 residues. CDR1 is SGHRS, CDR2 YFSETQ, per germline. Trimming removed 4 bases from V and 7 bases from J; junction bases left unmatched: 10.

In its sample, this clonotype was seen many times. The rearrangement links TRBV12-3 or TRBV12-4 to TRBJ1-1, with a possible D match to TRBD1 (5 bases). V lost 2 bases and J lost 11, with 15 bases in between. There are 13 residues in the CDR3. The CDR3 sequence: CASSLQARGGAFF. The CDR3 DNA sequence: TGTGCCAGCAGTTTACAGGCTAGGGGCGGCGCTTTCTTT.

Concerning this clonotype: The germline gene is not matched at one end of the junction; a read error may be the cause. This chain connects TRBV4-1 to TRBJ1-5; 8 bases line up with TRBD1. This CDR3 is 16 amino acids long. From germline, CDR1 is MGHRA and CDR2 YSYEKL. Here the CDR3 DNA reads TGCGCCAGCAGCCTTTCTTGGACAGGGCGGGCTAAGACCCAGAATTTT. Translating gives CASSLSWTGRAKTQNF.

This clonotype was detected many times. The chain recombines TRBV3-1 with TRBJ1-5; maybe TRBD1 (5 bases). V was clipped by 7 bases and J by 0 bases, with 10 bases between them. The CDR3 extends over 14 amino acids. The germline V gene has CDR1 LGHDT and CDR2 YNNKEL (reference sequence). The CDR3 DNA reads as TGTGCCAGCACTACAGGATATAGCAATCAGCCCCAGCATTTT. Translated, it gives CASTTGYSNQPQHF.

This clonotype was seen repeatedly, ten times or more. J is TRBJ1-2 and V is TRBV9, with a tentative D call TRBD1 (6 bases). CDR1 and CDR2 from the germline V gene are SGDLS and YYNGEE. The CDR3 is 12 amino acids. V was clipped by 4 bases and J by 7 bases, with 11 bases between them. DNA for the CDR3: TGTGCCAGCAGCCAACAGGGAGGTGGCTACACCTTC. Translating gives CASSQQGGGYTF.

Ten or more counts support this clonotype. The V gene is TRBV5-1, the J gene TRBJ2-3; 11 bases are shared with TRBD2. CDR1 is SGHRS, CDR2 YFSETQ, per germline. The CDR3 length is 15 residues. V was clipped by 4 bases and J by 2 bases; unmatched bases: 3. The CDR3: CASSTSGGLTDTQYF. The CDR3 DNA follows: TGCGCCAGCAGCACTAGCGGGGGACTCACAGATACGCAGTATTTT.

This clonotype was counted at least ten times. This chain links TRBV5-8 with TRBJ2-3, with D maybe TRBD1 (6 bases). Looked up from germline, CDR1 is SGHTS and CDR2 is YDEGEE. The V gene lost 4 bases and the J gene lost 8 bases, with 11 bases spanning the gap. The CDR3 has 12 residues. The CDR3 sequence is CASSVQGVTQYF. The CDR3 coding sequence is TGTGCCAGCAGCGTACAGGGAGTTACGCAGTATTTT.

This chain connects TRBV18 to TRBJ2-1; D tentatively reads TRBD1 or TRBD2 (7 bases each). Germline CDR1 is KGHSH and CDR2 is LQKENI. The CDR3 has 15 residues. With 3 bases removed from V and 9 bases from J, the gap between germline ends came to 18 bases. Here the CDR3 DNA reads TGTGCCAGCTCACCCCCGCAGGGGGGGCGAGGTGAGCAGTTCTTC. It is translated as CASSPPQGGRGEQFF.

This clonotype was picked up many times. The rearrangement uses TRBV5-1 and TRBJ1-2; D gene uncertain. Trimming stripped 0 bases from V and 4 bases from J, with 10 bases between. Germline CDR1 and CDR2: SGHRS and YFSETQ. The CDR3 consists of 14 residues. CDR3 region: CASSLEGIRYGYTF. Written as DNA, the CDR3 is TGCGCCAGCAGCTTGGAGGGAATCCGCTATGGCTACACCTTC.